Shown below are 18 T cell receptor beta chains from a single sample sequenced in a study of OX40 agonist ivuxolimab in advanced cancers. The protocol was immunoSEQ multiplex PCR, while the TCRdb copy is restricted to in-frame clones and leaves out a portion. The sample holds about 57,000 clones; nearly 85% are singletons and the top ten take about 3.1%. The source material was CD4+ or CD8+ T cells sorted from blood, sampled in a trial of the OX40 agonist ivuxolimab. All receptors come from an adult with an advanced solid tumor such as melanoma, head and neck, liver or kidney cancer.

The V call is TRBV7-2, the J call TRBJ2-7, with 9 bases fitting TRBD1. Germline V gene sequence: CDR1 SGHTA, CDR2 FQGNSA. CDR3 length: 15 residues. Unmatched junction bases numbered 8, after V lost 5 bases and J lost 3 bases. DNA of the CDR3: TGTGCCAGCAGCCAAAGGACAGGGGCCTTCTACGAGCAGTACTTC. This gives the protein CASSQRTGAFYEQYF.

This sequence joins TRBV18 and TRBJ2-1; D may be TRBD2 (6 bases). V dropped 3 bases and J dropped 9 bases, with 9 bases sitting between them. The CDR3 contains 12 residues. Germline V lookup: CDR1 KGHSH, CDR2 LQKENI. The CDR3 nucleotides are TGTGCCAGCTCACCCACTAGCATTGAGCAGTTCTTC. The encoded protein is CASSPTSIEQFF.

The CDR3 DNA reads TGTGCCAGTAGTACCCTCCCTAGAGCTAGTGAGTTCTTC. As protein: CASSTLPRASEFF. The chain has TRBV19 and TRBJ2-1; D uncertain. The CDR3 has 13 residues. V was trimmed by 4 bases and J by 14 bases, leaving 18 bases between them. Germline CDR1 reads LNHDA; CDR2 reads SQIVND (reference sequence).

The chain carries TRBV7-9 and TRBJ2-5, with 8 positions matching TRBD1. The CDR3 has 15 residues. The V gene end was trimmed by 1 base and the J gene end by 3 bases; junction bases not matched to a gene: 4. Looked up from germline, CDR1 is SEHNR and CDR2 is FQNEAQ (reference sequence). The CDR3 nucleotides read TGTGCCAGCAGCTTAGACCAGGGGGCGAAAGAGACCCAGTACTTC. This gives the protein CASSLDQGAKETQYF. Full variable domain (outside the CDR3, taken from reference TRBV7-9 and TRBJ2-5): DTGVSQNPRHKITKRGQNVTFRCDPISEHNRLYWYRQTLGQGPEFLTYFQNEAQLEKSRLLSDRFSAERPKGSFSTLEIQRTEQGDSAMYLCASSLDQGAKETQYFGPGTRLLVL.

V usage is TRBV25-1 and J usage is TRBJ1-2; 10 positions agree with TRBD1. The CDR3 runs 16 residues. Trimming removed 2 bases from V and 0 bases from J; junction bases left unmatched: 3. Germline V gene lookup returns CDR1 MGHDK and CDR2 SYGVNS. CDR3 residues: CASSEPGTGANYGYTF. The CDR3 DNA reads TGTGCCAGCAGTGAACCAGGGACAGGGGCTAACTATGGCTACACCTTC.

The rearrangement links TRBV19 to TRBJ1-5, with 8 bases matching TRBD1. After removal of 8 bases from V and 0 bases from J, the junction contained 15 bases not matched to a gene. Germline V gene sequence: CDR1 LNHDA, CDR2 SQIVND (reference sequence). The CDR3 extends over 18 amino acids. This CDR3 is CASGFPGTGVRSNQPQHF. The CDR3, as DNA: TGTGCCAGTGGTTTTCCCGGGACAGGCGTTCGTAGCAATCAGCCCCAGCATTTT.

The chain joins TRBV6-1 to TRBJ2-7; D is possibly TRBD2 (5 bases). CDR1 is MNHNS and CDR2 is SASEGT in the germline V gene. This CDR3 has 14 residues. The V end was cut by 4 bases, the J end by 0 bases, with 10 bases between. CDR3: CASSVGRRSYEQYF. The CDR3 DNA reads TGTGCCAGCAGTGTAGGGAGACGCTCCTACGAGCAGTACTTC.

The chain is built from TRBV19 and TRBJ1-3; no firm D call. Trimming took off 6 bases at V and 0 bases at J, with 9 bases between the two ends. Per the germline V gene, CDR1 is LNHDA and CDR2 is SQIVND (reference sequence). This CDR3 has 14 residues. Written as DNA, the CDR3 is TGTGCCAGTAGGAATCAGAACTCTGGAAACACCATATATTTT. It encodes CASRNQNSGNTIYF. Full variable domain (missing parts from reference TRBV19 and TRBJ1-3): DGGITQSPKYLFRKEGQNVTLSCEQNLNHDAMYWYRQDPGQGLRLIYYSQIVNDFQKGDIAEGYSVSREKKESFPLTVTSAQKNPTAFYLCASRNQNSGNTIYFGEGSWLTVV.

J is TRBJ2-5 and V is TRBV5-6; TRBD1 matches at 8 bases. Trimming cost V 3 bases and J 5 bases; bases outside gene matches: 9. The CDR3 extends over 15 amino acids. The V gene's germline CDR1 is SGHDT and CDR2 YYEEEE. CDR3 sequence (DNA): TGTGCCAGCAGCTATGAGACAGGGGTGGGGGAGACCCAGTACTTC. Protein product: CASSYETGVGETQYF.

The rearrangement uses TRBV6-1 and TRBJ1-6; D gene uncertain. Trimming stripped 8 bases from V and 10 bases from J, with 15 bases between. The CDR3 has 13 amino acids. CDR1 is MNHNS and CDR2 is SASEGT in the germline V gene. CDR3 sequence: CASHESTFSPLHF. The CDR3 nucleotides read TGTGCCAGCCACGAGAGTACATTCTCACCCCTCCACTTT.

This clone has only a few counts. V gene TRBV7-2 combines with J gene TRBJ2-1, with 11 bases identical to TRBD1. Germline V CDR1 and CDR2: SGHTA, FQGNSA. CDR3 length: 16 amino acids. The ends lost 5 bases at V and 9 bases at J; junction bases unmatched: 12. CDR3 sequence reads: CASSPPGGTGGTEQFF. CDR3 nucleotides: TGTGCCAGCAGCCCTCCCGGGGGGACAGGGGGTACTGAGCAGTTCTTC.

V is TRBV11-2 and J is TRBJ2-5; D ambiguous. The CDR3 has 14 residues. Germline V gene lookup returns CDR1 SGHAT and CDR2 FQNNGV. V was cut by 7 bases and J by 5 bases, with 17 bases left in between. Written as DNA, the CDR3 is TGTGCCAGCACAAGACAAGATATAGTGGAGACCCAGTACTTC. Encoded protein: CASTRQDIVETQYF.

CDR3 region: CASSPRADTQYF. Here the CDR3 DNA reads TGTGCCAGCAGCCCGAGGGCAGATACGCAGTATTTT. This sequence joins TRBV9 and TRBJ2-3, with TRBD2 as a possible D gene (5 bases). The germline CDR1 and CDR2 sequences are SGDLS and YYNGEE. CDR3 length: 12 residues. V was clipped by 4 bases and J by 4 bases, with 7 bases between them.

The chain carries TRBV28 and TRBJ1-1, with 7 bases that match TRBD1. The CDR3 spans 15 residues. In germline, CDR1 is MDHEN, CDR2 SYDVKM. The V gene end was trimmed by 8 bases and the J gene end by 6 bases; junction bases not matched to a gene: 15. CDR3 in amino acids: CASHTGTVNVPEAFF. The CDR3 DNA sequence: TGTGCCAGCCATACCGGGACAGTGAATGTCCCTGAAGCTTTCTTT.

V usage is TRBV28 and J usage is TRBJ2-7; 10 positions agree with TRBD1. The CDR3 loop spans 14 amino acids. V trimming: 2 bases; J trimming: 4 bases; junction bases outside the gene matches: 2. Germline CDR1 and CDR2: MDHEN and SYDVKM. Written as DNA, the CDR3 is TGTGCCAGCAGTTTAGGGGACAGGGGATACGAGCAGTACTTC. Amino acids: CASSLGDRGYEQYF.

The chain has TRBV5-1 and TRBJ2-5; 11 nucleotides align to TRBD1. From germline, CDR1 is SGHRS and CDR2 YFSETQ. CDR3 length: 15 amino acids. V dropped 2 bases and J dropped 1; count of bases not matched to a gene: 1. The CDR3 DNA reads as TGCGCCAGCAGCTTCGGGACAGGGGGCCAAGAGACCCAGTACTTC. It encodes CASSFGTGGQETQYF.

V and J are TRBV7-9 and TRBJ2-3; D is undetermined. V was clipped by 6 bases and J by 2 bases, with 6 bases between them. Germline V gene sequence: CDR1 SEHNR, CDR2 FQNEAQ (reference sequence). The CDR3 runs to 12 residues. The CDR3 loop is CASSLSTDTQYF. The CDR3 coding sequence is TGTGCCAGCAGTCTATCCACAGATACGCAGTATTTT.

The CDR3 here is CASRARDILTGELFF. CDR3 nucleotide sequence: TGTGCCAGCAGGGCCCGGGACATTCTCACCGGGGAGCTGTTTTTT. V and J are TRBV6-1 and TRBJ2-2; D may be TRBD1 (6 bases). This CDR3 comprises 15 residues. From germline, CDR1 is MNHNS and CDR2 SASEGT. V lost 6 bases and J lost 4, with 15 bases in between.